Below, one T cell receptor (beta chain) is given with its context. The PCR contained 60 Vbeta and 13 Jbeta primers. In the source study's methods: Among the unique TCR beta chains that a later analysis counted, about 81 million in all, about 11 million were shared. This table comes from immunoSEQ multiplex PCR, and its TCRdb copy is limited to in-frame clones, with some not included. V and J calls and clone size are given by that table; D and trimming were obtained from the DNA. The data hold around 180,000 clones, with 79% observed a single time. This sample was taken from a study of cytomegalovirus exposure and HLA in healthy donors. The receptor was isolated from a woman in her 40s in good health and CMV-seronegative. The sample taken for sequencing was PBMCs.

The CDR3 region has the DNA TGTGCCAGCATTATAACAGGGGGCGTGAACACTGAAGCTTTCTTT. It is translated as CASIITGGVNTEAFF. This chain connects TRBV6-1 to TRBJ1-1; 9 nucleotides align to TRBD1. The CDR3 extends over 15 amino acids. Per the germline V gene, CDR1 is MNHNS and CDR2 is SASEGT. The V gene end was trimmed by 7 bases and the J gene end by 0 bases; junction bases not matched to a gene: 6.